This TCR beta chain was identified during a study of naive and memory T cell subsets. Study outcomes and limitations: The RNA method is potentially sensitive to activation and differentiation changes.

A UMI-containing oligonucleotide was joined by 3' ligation to the TCR cDNA template. Whole-blood samples were less than 3 ml of peripheral blood from healthy adult volunteers. Unsorted total RNA, roughly 1 to 1000 ng, was DNase treated before reverse transcription. Amplification of ligated cDNA took four PCR rounds with SP2 and nested alpha and beta constant primers. Reverse transcription of blood and skin TCR RNA was primed at alpha and beta constant regions. TCRdb fed the 5' RACE reads into MiXCR, producing one record per CDR3 protein. The sample includes 30,000 or so distinct CDR3 sequences, 16% of them seen just once. This clonotype was observed a few times. Its cognate antigen is unknown. The germline V gene encodes CDR1 SEHNR and CDR2 FQNEAQ (reference sequence). This CDR3 spans 14 amino acids. With 5 bases clipped from V and 4 bases from J, the junction kept 7 bases outside the gene matches.

The receptor was derived from a female donor in good health. The V call is TRBV7-9, the J call TRBJ2-7, with 8 bases aligning to TRBD1. The CDR3 DNA is TGTGCCAGCAGCACCAGGGGGCGCGAGTACGAGCAGTACTTC. Amino acids: CASSTRGREYEQYF.